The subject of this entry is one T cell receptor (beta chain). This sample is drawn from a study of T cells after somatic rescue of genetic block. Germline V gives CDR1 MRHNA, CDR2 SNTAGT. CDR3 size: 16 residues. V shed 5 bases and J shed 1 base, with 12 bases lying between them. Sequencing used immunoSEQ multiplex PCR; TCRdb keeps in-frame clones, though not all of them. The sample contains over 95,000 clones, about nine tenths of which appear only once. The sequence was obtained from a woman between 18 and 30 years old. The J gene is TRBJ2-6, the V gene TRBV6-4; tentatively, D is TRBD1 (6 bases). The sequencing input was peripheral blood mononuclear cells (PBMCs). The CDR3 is CASSPSDRSGANVLTF. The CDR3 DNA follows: TGTGCCAGCAGTCCATCGGACAGATCTGGGGCCAACGTCCTGACTTTC.